This T cell receptor beta chain was captured by sequencing in a study of blood T cell repertoires in COVID-19. For the study at large: COVID-19 samples from acute and convalescent phases originated in the United States, Italy and Spain. The analysed material was cDNA or gDNA that came from T cells, B-cell-depleted T cells, or PBMCs.

Source study methods: Amplification of reference gene primers was used by the study to estimate nucleated cell counts. Some clones are missing from TCRdb's copy, which holds only in-frame ones; the method was immunoSEQ multiplex PCR. V, J and clone size reflect that table, while D and trimming were determined from the DNA. This table holds under 140,000 clones, 76% found once. Germline V gene data show CDR1 as SGHRS and CDR2 as YFSETQ. J lost 3 bases, V lost 6 bases, and 1 base had no gene match. This CDR3 contains 13 residues. This rearrangement joins TRBV5-1 to TRBJ2-2, with 8 bases lining up with TRBD1. The clonotype comes from a woman older than 75 with acute or convalescent COVID-19. Sequences were obtained from peripheral blood. The CDR3: CASKQGDTGELFF. The CDR3 DNA is TGCGCCAGCAAACAGGGGGACACCGGGGAGCTGTTTTTT.